These 25 T cell receptor beta chains originate from one sample sequenced in a study of blood T cell repertoires in COVID-19. Generated by immunoSEQ multiplex PCR, the TCRdb table keeps only in-frame clones and is missing some. This sample yields about 200,000 clones, of which over 60% are seen a single time; roughly 6% belongs to the top ten. Input material: peripheral blood. The receptors derive from a woman in her seventies with acute or convalescent COVID-19.

This clone has only one observation. The chain recombines TRBV7-9 with TRBJ2-7; 8 bases match TRBD2. CDR3 length: 15 residues. Germline values: CDR1 SEHNR, CDR2 FQNEAQ (reference sequence). The V segment lost 5 bases and the J segment 2 bases; nucleotides outside the gene matches: 8. The CDR3 DNA reads TGTGCCAGCAGCATATCCGGGACTAGAACCTACGAGCAGTACTTC. Translated, it gives CASSISGTRTYEQYF.

The V gene is TRBV7-2, the J gene TRBJ1-5, with unresolved D. Germline V gives CDR1 SGHTA, CDR2 FQGNSA. The CDR3 extends over 15 amino acids. With 5 bases removed from V and 0 bases from J, the gap between germline ends came to 11 bases. The CDR3 sequence is CASSRGRDSNQPQHF. CDR3 nucleotides: TGTGCCAGCAGCCGGGGTCGGGATAGCAATCAGCCCCAGCATTTT.

This clone has only one observation. V usage is TRBV19 and J usage is TRBJ1-5; D call uncertain. Deletions cut 0 bases from V and 6 bases from J, with 12 bases between. CDR1 LNHDA and CDR2 SQIVND come from the germline V gene (reference sequence). The CDR3 contains 15 residues. The chain's CDR3 is CASSIELQVGQPQHF. The CDR3 nucleotides are TGTGCCAGTAGTATAGAGCTGCAGGTCGGTCAGCCCCAGCATTTT.

This chain links TRBV9 with TRBJ2-3; 10 bases fit TRBD2. Germline V CDR1 and CDR2: SGDLS, YYNGEE. With 1 base clipped from V and 1 base from J, the junction kept 0 bases outside the gene matches. This CDR3 is built from 15 residues. The CDR3 region is CASSVLAGGTDTQYF. CDR3 DNA: TGTGCCAGCAGCGTACTAGCGGGGGGCACAGATACGCAGTATTTT.

The chain carries TRBV20-1 and TRBJ1-2, with no clear D. Trimming cost V 6 bases and J 5 bases, with 10 bases left between them. This CDR3 is built from 11 residues. Germline CDR1 DFQATT, CDR2 SNEGSKA (reference sequence). The CDR3 region is CSAPGRYGYTF. The CDR3, as DNA: TGCAGTGCCCCGGGGAGGTATGGCTACACCTTC.

The rearrangement links TRBV5-1 to TRBJ2-6; TRBD2 is a possible D gene (5 bases). CDR3 size: 16 residues. The germline V gene has CDR1 SGHRS and CDR2 YFSETQ. V was cut by 2 bases and J by 0 bases, with 9 bases left in between. Here the CDR3 reads CASSFGVLSGANVLTF. The CDR3 DNA sequence: TGCGCCAGCAGCTTCGGGGTTCTCTCTGGGGCCAACGTCCTGACTTTC.

DNA of the CDR3: TGTGCCAGCAGCTTGAATCCCGGGAGCAGGGAAGCTTTCTTT. Amino acids: CASSLNPGSREAFF. V gene TRBV7-9 combines with J gene TRBJ1-1; the D is unclear. Germline V lookup: CDR1 SEHNR, CDR2 FQNEAQ (reference sequence). CDR3 length: 14 residues. Trimming shortened V by 3 bases and J by 8 bases, and 16 bases separated the two germline ends.

A single count supports this clone. This sequence joins TRBV19 and TRBJ1-5; 8 bases align to TRBD1. Germline loops: CDR1 LNHDA, CDR2 SQIVND (reference sequence). Trimming removed 6 bases from V and 3 bases from J; junction bases left unmatched: 4. The CDR3 length is 14 residues. CDR3 residues: CASRRTGNNQPQHF. The CDR3 DNA sequence: TGTGCCAGTAGGCGGACAGGGAACAATCAGCCCCAGCATTTT. The full variable domain, rest sourced from reference TRBV19 and TRBJ1-5, is DGGITQSPKYLFRKEGQNVTLSCEQNLNHDAMYWYRQDPGQGLRLIYYSQIVNDFQKGDIAEGYSVSREKKESFPLTVTSAQKNPTAFYLCASRRTGNNQPQHFGDGTRLSIL.

The chain combines TRBV14 with TRBJ2-6; 10 bases fit TRBD1. The junction had 6 bases not matched to a gene; V was cut back by 4 bases and J by 0 bases. CDR3 length equals 18 residues. CDR1 is SGHDN and CDR2 is FVKESK in the germline V gene. CDR3 nucleotide sequence: TGTGCCAGCAGCCCGCGACAGGGGGCACTCTCTGGGGCCAACGTCCTGACTTTC. It encodes CASSPRQGALSGANVLTF.

The rearrangement joins TRBV28 to TRBJ1-5; D is possibly TRBD1 (5 bases). Germline V CDR1 and CDR2: MDHEN, SYDVKM. Between the trimmed V and J ends, which lost 7 bases and 0 bases, there was a span of 22 bases. This CDR3 is built from 18 residues. The CDR3 bases are TGTGCCAGCACCCATCCGCCGGGCAGGGTGTATAGCAATCAGCCCCAGCATTTT. Encoded protein: CASTHPPGRVYSNQPQHF.

The chain combines TRBV15 with TRBJ2-5; TRBD1 matches at 8 bases. This CDR3 has 13 residues. Trimming took 5 bases from V and 7 from J; bases not matched to a gene: 6. Germline V CDR1 and CDR2: LNHNV, YYDKDF (reference sequence). CDR3 residues: CATSGQGGSTQYF. For the CDR3, the DNA is TGTGCCACCAGCGGACAGGGAGGTTCGACCCAGTACTTC.

This clone was observed a single time. J is TRBJ2-6 and V is TRBV18; 9 bases agree with TRBD1. The CDR3 runs to 16 residues. CDR1 is KGHSH and CDR2 is LQKENI in the germline V gene. The J segment lost 2 bases and the V segment lost 5 bases, leaving 4 bases of the junction unmatched. Here the CDR3 DNA reads TGTGCCAGCTCAAATACAGGGGGCCCTGGGGCCAACGTCCTGACTTTC. It specifies CASSNTGGPGANVLTF.

V gene TRBV5-4 combines with J gene TRBJ2-6; D is perhaps TRBD2 (6 bases). V lost 4 bases, J lost 0 bases, and 8 bases lay in between. CDR3 length: 15 residues. Looked up from germline, CDR1 is SGHNT and CDR2 is YYREEE (reference sequence). The CDR3 loop is CASSPGGSGANVLTF. The CDR3 nucleotides read TGTGCCAGCAGCCCCGGGGGCTCTGGGGCCAACGTCCTGACTTTC.

The chain uses TRBV11-3 and TRBJ2-3; 12 bases line up with TRBD2. The CDR3 contains 15 residues. Germline V gene data show CDR1 as SGHNT and CDR2 as YENEEA. V trimming: 6 bases; J trimming: 5 bases; junction bases outside the gene matches: 6. The CDR3 DNA sequence: TGTGCCAGCAGTTATACACTAGCGGGAGGAGATACGCAGTATTTT. This gives the protein CASSYTLAGGDTQYF.

The rearrangement links TRBV19 to TRBJ1-5; 12 bases match TRBD1. The length of the CDR3 is 15 residues. The J segment lost 6 bases and the V segment lost 5 bases, leaving 5 bases of the junction unmatched. Germline loops: CDR1 LNHDA, CDR2 SQIVND (reference sequence). DNA of the CDR3: TGTGCCAGTAGTTCCGGGACAGGGGGCATTCAGCCCCAGCATTTT. Protein: CASSSGTGGIQPQHF.

The genes are TRBV11-2 and TRBJ2-5; D is undetermined. The CDR3 extends over 14 amino acids. CDR1 and CDR2 (germline): SGHAT, FQNNGV. Trimming shortened V by 1 base and J by 2 bases, and 8 bases separated the two germline ends. CDR3 loop: CASSLAPQQETQYF. CDR3 in DNA: TGTGCCAGCAGCTTAGCCCCCCAACAAGAGACCCAGTACTTC.

This chain joins TRBV5-1 and TRBJ1-1, with 8 bases identical to TRBD1. Germline V gene lookup returns CDR1 SGHRS and CDR2 YFSETQ. V dropped 4 bases and J dropped 1; count of bases not matched to a gene: 6. CDR3 length: 15 amino acids. Here the CDR3 DNA reads TGCGCCAGCAGCGCAATCGGACAGGGGAACACTGAAGCTTTCTTT. The encoded protein is CASSAIGQGNTEAFF. Full variable domain (missing parts from reference TRBV5-1 and TRBJ1-1): KAGVTQTPRYLIKTRGQQVTLSCSPISGHRSVSWYQQTPGQGLQFLFEYFSETQRNKGNFPGRFSGRQFSNSRSEMNVSTLELGDSALYLCASSAIGQGNTEAFFGQGTRLTVV.

V gene TRBV3-1 (or the pseudogene TRBV3-2) combines with J gene TRBJ2-1; no clear D. This CDR3 region has 12 residues. Germline loops: CDR1 LGHDT, CDR2 YNNKEL (reference sequence). Trimming pared 1 base from V and 16 bases from J, leaving 14 bases between. The CDR3 sequence: CASSQGRGLHFF. Written as DNA, the CDR3 is TGTGCCAGCAGCCAAGGGCGCGGATTACACTTCTTC.

The genes are TRBV24-1 and TRBJ2-2, with 8 bases matching TRBD2. The CDR3 runs 17 residues. Losses at the gene ends were 2 bases for V and 3 bases for J; bases not matched to a gene: 7. Germline V gene lookup returns CDR1 KGHDR and CDR2 SFDVKD. In DNA form, the CDR3 reads TGTGCCACCAGTGATTCCGGGACTAGTCTAGACACCGGGGAGCTGTTTTTT. Translated: CATSDSGTSLDTGELFF.

This clone has more than one count but fewer than ten. The V gene is TRBV4-1, the J gene TRBJ2-7; TRBD2 matches 7 bases. Per germline, CDR1 MGHRA and CDR2 YSYEKL. V lost 1 base and J lost 4; bases outside the gene matches: 10. The CDR3 has 16 residues. The CDR3 loop reads CASSQGGPSGRYEQYF. DNA for the CDR3: TGCGCCAGCAGCCAAGGAGGGCCTAGCGGTAGGTACGAGCAGTACTTC.

This sequence joins TRBV5-4 and TRBJ1-2; the D is unclear. This CDR3 comprises 13 residues. Per the germline V gene, CDR1 is SGHNT and CDR2 is YYREEE (reference sequence). V dropped 4 bases and J dropped 0 bases, with 7 bases sitting between them. CDR3 in DNA: TGTGCCAGCAGCCTAAGTACTAACTATGGCTACACCTTC. Protein product: CASSLSTNYGYTF. The full variable domain, rest sourced from reference TRBV5-4 and TRBJ1-2, is ETGVTQSPTHLIKTRGQQVTLRCSSQSGHNTVSWYQQALGQGPQFIFQYYREEENGRGNFPPRFSGLQFPNYSSELNVNALELDDSALYLCASSLSTNYGYTFGSGTRLTVV.

The chain has TRBV27 and TRBJ2-3; 12 nucleotides line up with TRBD2. Germline CDR1 is MNHEY and CDR2 is SMNVEV (reference sequence). The V and J ends lost 8 bases and 0 bases, in that order; junction bases with no gene match: 12. This CDR3 spans 18 amino acids. CDR3 in amino acids: CASVARTSGIASTDTQYF. The CDR3 DNA is TGTGCCAGCGTTGCCAGGACTAGCGGGATTGCTAGCACAGATACGCAGTATTTT.

This chain connects TRBV5-1 to TRBJ2-1; TRBD2 aligns across 7 bases. Trimming took 0 bases from V and 3 from J; bases not matched to a gene: 6. The CDR3 runs 16 residues. Germline V gene lookup returns CDR1 SGHRS and CDR2 YFSETQ. The CDR3 is CASSLATSGDYNEQFF. The CDR3 nucleotides read TGCGCCAGCAGCTTGGCTACCAGCGGGGACTACAATGAGCAGTTCTTC.

The chain combines TRBV5-8 with TRBJ2-3; 10 bases align to TRBD1. V dropped 2 bases and J dropped 4; count of bases not matched to a gene: 7. Germline CDR1 is SGHTS and CDR2 is YDEGEE. The CDR3 contains 16 residues. The CDR3 sequence is CASSFSPGQGSDTQYF. DNA of the CDR3: TGTGCCAGCAGCTTTTCCCCGGGACAGGGGTCAGATACGCAGTATTTT. Filled out from reference TRBV5-8 and TRBJ2-3, the complete variable domain reads EAGVTQSPTHLIKTRGQQATLRCSPISGHTSVYWYQQALGLGLQFLLWYDEGEERNRGNFPPRFSGRQFPNYSSELNVNALELEDSALYLCASSFSPGQGSDTQYFGPGTRLTVL.

V gene TRBV19 combines with J gene TRBJ2-4; TRBD2 aligns across 7 bases. Germline CDR1 reads LNHDA; CDR2 reads SQIVND (reference sequence). The CDR3 totals 13 residues. The ends lost 3 bases at V and 7 bases at J; junction bases unmatched: 3. The CDR3, as DNA: TGTGCCAGTAGTATGAGCGGGGAGAACATTCAGTACTTC. Its translation is CASSMSGENIQYF.